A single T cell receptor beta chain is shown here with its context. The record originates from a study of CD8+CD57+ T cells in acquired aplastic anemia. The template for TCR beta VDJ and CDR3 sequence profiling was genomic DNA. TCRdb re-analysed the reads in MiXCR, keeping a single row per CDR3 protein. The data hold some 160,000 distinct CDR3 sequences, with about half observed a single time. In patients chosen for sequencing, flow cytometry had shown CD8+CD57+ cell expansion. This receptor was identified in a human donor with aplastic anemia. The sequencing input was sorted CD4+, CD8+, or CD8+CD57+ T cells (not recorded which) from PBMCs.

The CDR3 nucleotides are TGTGCCAGTGGGGCCGGGACTGGCTCCTACGAGCAGTACTTC. Translation: CASGAGTGSYEQYF. This chain connects TRBV19 to TRBJ2-7, with a tentative D call TRBD2 (6 bases). Between the trimmed V and J ends, which lost 8 bases and 0 bases, there was a span of 14 bases. Germline V lookup: CDR1 LNHDA, CDR2 SQIVND (reference sequence). This CDR3 has 14 amino acids. Together with reference TRBV19 and TRBJ2-7, the CDR3 gives the full variable domain: DGGITQSPKYLFRKEGQNVTLSCEQNLNHDAMYWYRQDPGQGLRLIYYSQIVNDFQKGDIAEGYSVSREKKESFPLTVTSAQKNPTAFYLCASGAGTGSYEQYFGPGTRLTVT.